These 7 T cell receptor beta chains were sequenced from one sample in a study of HIV-infected children after antiretroviral therapy interruption. RNA-based 3' RACE libraries used unique molecular identifiers. TCRdb ran MiXCR on the 3' RACE reads and lists one entry per CDR3 protein. The sample holds about 89,000 distinct CDR3 sequences; roughly 6.4% are singletons and the top ten take roughly 1.1%. As to treatment: PENTA 11 planned treatment interruption arm or continuous ART arm. Sequencing was performed on CD45RA+ CD4+ T cells from PBMCs, pooled from several time points, taken from a donor given antiretroviral therapy, either interrupted or continuous. Subset defined: naive CD4+ CD45RA+ CD45RO- T cells. The receptors derive from a pool of human donors with HIV.

This clonotype showed up many times. This chain uses TRBV6-2 or TRBV6-3 with TRBJ2-5; D is ambiguous. Trimming stripped 5 bases from V and 5 bases from J, with 6 bases between. The germline V gene has CDR1 MNHEY and CDR2 SVGEGT. The CDR3 loop spans 11 amino acids. CDR3 in amino acids: CASSNTETQYF. The CDR3, as DNA: TGTGCCAGCAGTAACACGGAGACCCAGTACTTC.

This clonotype was counted many times. The CDR3 DNA reads TGCGCCAGCAGCGAGTCGTCAAGACAGACTAACGAGCAGTACTTC. Translation gives CASSESSRQTNEQYF. The genes are TRBV5-1 and TRBJ2-7; D might be TRBD1 or TRBD2, each matching 5 bases. Per germline, CDR1 SGHRS and CDR2 YFSETQ. The CDR3 covers 15 residues. The V gene lost 4 bases and the J gene lost 5 bases, with 19 bases spanning the gap.

This clonotype was picked up many times. The chain links TRBV29-1 to TRBJ1-2; D is ambiguous. This CDR3 is 17 amino acids long. Germline V gene data show CDR1 as SQVTM and CDR2 as ANQGSEA. V gave up 0 bases and J gave up 4 bases, with 21 bases separating them. The chain's CDR3 is CSVEDTRPPGGGYGYTF. The CDR3 DNA reads TGCAGCGTTGAAGATACACGTCCCCCTGGTGGAGGCTATGGCTACACCTTC.

This clonotype was observed at least ten times. The rearrangement uses TRBV12-3 or TRBV12-4 and TRBJ2-7; D possibly uses TRBD1 or TRBD2 (5 bases each). V was pared by 6 bases and J by 6 bases, with 15 bases between. This CDR3 comprises 13 residues. CDR3 protein: CASRGRGLVEQYF. DNA for the CDR3: TGTGCCAGCAGGGGACGTGGATTGGTCGAGCAGTACTTC.

This clonotype came up many times. The V call is TRBV7-9, the J call TRBJ1-4; D perhaps matches TRBD1 (5 bases). With 3 bases removed from V and 8 bases from J, the gap between germline ends came to 22 bases. Germline CDR1 reads SEHNR; CDR2 reads FQNEAQ (reference sequence). CDR3 size: 17 residues. CDR3 nucleotide sequence: TGTGCCAGCAGCTTGGCTAGCAACGGCAGGGAAGAGGAAAAACTGTTTTTT. Translation gives CASSLASNGREEEKLFF. Looking up the rest from reference TRBV7-9 and TRBJ1-4 gives the full variable domain: DTGVSQNPRHKITKRGQNVTFRCDPISEHNRLYWYRQTLGQGPEFLTYFQNEAQLEKSRLLSDRFSAERPKGSFSTLEIQRTEQGDSAMYLCASSLASNGREEEKLFFGSGTQLSVL.

This clonotype was seen many times. This chain joins TRBV12-3 or TRBV12-4 and TRBJ2-7, with 9 bases identical to TRBD1. The CDR3 is made up of 15 amino acids. V trimming: 4 bases; J trimming: 6 bases; junction bases outside the gene matches: 10. The CDR3 DNA sequence: TGTGCCAGCAGTTGGGACAGGGATAGTCCTGGCGAGCAGTACTTC. Its protein product is CASSWDRDSPGEQYF.

This clonotype was seen many times. This chain links TRBV6-1 with TRBJ2-3; D is undetermined. Trimming cost V 2 bases and J 0 bases, with 12 bases left between them. Germline CDR1 MNHNS, CDR2 SASEGT. The CDR3 spans 16 residues. The CDR3 sequence: CASSEMVVGSTDTQYF. The DNA of the CDR3 is TGTGCCAGCAGTGAAATGGTAGTTGGCAGCACAGATACGCAGTATTTT.